The next 31 T cell receptor beta chains were all read from a single sample in a study of human T cells and chemical hapten exposure. TCRdb itself ran the RACE reads through MiXCR, one entry per CDR3 protein. The profile shows about 270,000 distinct CDR3 sequences, 7.7% of them singletons. The time point is: pre-sensitization, week 0. Treatment: therapeutic diphenylcyclopropenone sensitization with weekly scalp DPC. Sequenced material: whole blood, taken in connection with sensitization to the hapten diphenylcyclopropenone (DPC). The receptors were gathered from a man aged 18 to 30 with alopecia areata. Some clones in this sample may be carry-over from other donors' samples.

This chain joins TRBV7-9 and TRBJ1-1, with TRBD1 matching over 8 bases. The V and J ends lost 2 bases and 0 bases, in that order; junction bases with no gene match: 8. Germline V lookup: CDR1 SEHNR, CDR2 FQNEAQ (reference sequence). The CDR3 is made up of 17 amino acids. The CDR3: CASSLKSGTGMNTEAFF. The CDR3 nucleotides are TGTGCCAGCAGCTTAAAGTCGGGGACAGGTATGAACACTGAAGCTTTCTTT. The variable domain in full, with the rest retrieved from reference TRBV7-9 and TRBJ1-1, is DTGVSQNPRHKITKRGQNVTFRCDPISEHNRLYWYRQTLGQGPEFLTYFQNEAQLEKSRLLSDRFSAERPKGSFSTLEIQRTEQGDSAMYLCASSLKSGTGMNTEAFFGQGTRLTVV.

The gene calls are TRBV7-2 and TRBJ1-1, with D tentatively TRBD1 (5 bases). Germline V gene data show CDR1 as SGHTA and CDR2 as FQGNSA. Trimming took 5 bases from V and 4 from J, leaving 17 bases between them. The CDR3 length is 15 residues. The CDR3 region has the DNA TGTGCCAGCAGCCGGGCGCGGGGGAGGAGCACTGAAGCTTTCTTT. It codes for CASSRARGRSTEAFF.

This clonotype has a count of ten or more. The genes are TRBV4-3 and TRBJ1-3; possibly TRBD1 for D (6 bases). CDR1 and CDR2 from the germline V gene are LGHNA and YSLEER. The CDR3 contains 17 residues. Deletions cut 4 bases from V and 0 bases from J, with 16 bases between. The CDR3 coding sequence is TGCGCCAGCAGCCCTCCGACGGGACAAGACTCTGGAAACACCATATATTTT. Encoded protein: CASSPPTGQDSGNTIYF.

This clonotype showed up just a few times. V gene TRBV29-1 combines with J gene TRBJ2-7; tentatively, D is TRBD2 (5 bases). Trimming left V 7 bases short and J 3 bases short, with 16 bases between. The length of the CDR3 is 13 residues. CDR1 is SQVTM, CDR2 ANQGSEA, per germline. The CDR3 protein is CSAASRGYYEQYF. The CDR3 nucleotides read TGCAGCGCCGCTAGCCGGGGATACTACGAGCAGTACTTC.

This clonotype came up many times. V usage is TRBV4-3 and J usage is TRBJ2-3; no firm D call. The germline CDR1 and CDR2 sequences are LGHNA and YSLEER. This CDR3 has 15 residues. Trimming left V 3 bases short and J 0 bases short, with 10 bases between. CDR3 bases: TGCGCCAGCAGCCAGGACGCCCTAAGCACAGATACGCAGTATTTT. Translating gives CASSQDALSTDTQYF.

The gene calls are TRBV15 and TRBJ2-5; no firm D call. Germline V gives CDR1 LNHNV, CDR2 YYDKDF (reference sequence). Trimming cost V 0 bases and J 5 bases, with 13 bases left between them. The CDR3 runs to 15 residues. CDR3 amino acids: CATSRDAQAEETQYF. The CDR3, as DNA: TGTGCCACCAGCAGAGATGCTCAGGCGGAGGAGACCCAGTACTTC.

V gene TRBV20-1 combines with J gene TRBJ2-3, with D uncertain. Germline V lookup: CDR1 DFQATT, CDR2 SNEGSKA (reference sequence). The CDR3 length is 12 residues. CDR3 residues: CSPRQGTDTQYF. The CDR3 nucleotides are TGCAGCCCAAGGCAGGGCACAGATACGCAGTATTTT.

This clonotype was counted ten times or more. CDR3 loop: CASRTSRDNEQFF. CDR3 sequence (DNA): TGTGCCAGCAGGACTAGCCGAGACAATGAGCAGTTCTTC. The chain carries TRBV11-2 and TRBJ2-1; TRBD2 aligns across 7 bases. CDR3 length: 13 residues. After removal of 6 bases from V and 5 bases from J, the junction contained 4 bases not matched to a gene. Germline-derived CDR1 and CDR2 are SGHAT and FQNNGV.

This clonotype was detected only a few times. The V call is TRBV2, the J call TRBJ2-2; weak D call: TRBD2 (7 bases). Trimming pared 6 bases from V and 6 bases from J, leaving 17 bases between. The CDR3 spans 15 residues. Germline loops: CDR1 SNHLY, CDR2 FYNNEI. CDR3 coding DNA: TGTGCCAGCAGCCGTTCGGGGGGCGCCGCCGGGGAGCTGTTTTTT. This translates into CASSRSGGAAGELFF.

The CDR3 DNA follows: TGTGCCAGTTCTAGTCTTTTGTTCAGGGTGGAGGTAGACACTGAAGCTTTCTTT. This sequence encodes CASSSLLFRVEVDTEAFF. The rearrangement links TRBV2 to TRBJ1-1, with D tentatively TRBD1 (5 bases). Germline-derived CDR1 and CDR2 are SNHLY and FYNNEI. Trimming took off 9 bases at V and 3 bases at J, with 29 bases between the two ends. The CDR3 runs 18 residues.

The chain couples TRBV20-1 to TRBJ1-5; tentatively, D is TRBD1 (5 bases). Trimming took off 1 base at V and 0 bases at J, with 13 bases between the two ends. The V gene's germline CDR1 is DFQATT and CDR2 SNEGSKA (reference sequence). The CDR3 runs 16 residues. CDR3 sequence reads: CSARGGQGYSNQPQHF. In DNA form, the CDR3 reads TGCAGTGCTAGAGGGGGTCAGGGCTATAGCAATCAGCCCCAGCATTTT.

This clonotype was detected ten times or more. The chain recombines TRBV10-3 with TRBJ2-3, with TRBD2 matching over 9 bases. CDR1 and CDR2 (germline): ENHRY, SYGVKD. V lost 5 bases, J lost 5 bases, and 8 bases stayed unmatched. The CDR3 runs to 15 residues. This chain's CDR3 is CAISSAGGPGDTQYF. The CDR3 coding sequence is TGTGCCATCAGTTCGGCGGGGGGGCCGGGAGATACGCAGTATTTT.

This clonotype has more than one count but fewer than ten. The CDR3 region has the DNA TGTGCCAGTGCGCCACAGGAGACTCGCAATCAGCCCCAGCATTTT. It yields the protein CASAPQETRNQPQHF. This rearrangement joins TRBV7-2 to TRBJ1-5; D is possibly TRBD1 (5 bases). V was trimmed by 9 bases and J by 2 bases, leaving 17 bases between them. Germline CDR1 and CDR2: SGHTA and FQGNSA. This CDR3 has 15 amino acids.

In nucleotides, the CDR3 is TGCAGTGCTAATAGGGGAGAGACCCAGTACTTC. It translates to CSANRGETQYF. The chain couples TRBV20-1 to TRBJ2-5; weak D call: TRBD1 (5 bases). Trimming removed 4 bases from V and 4 bases from J, with 7 bases in between. CDR1 and CDR2 (germline): DFQATT, SNEGSKA (reference sequence). The CDR3 totals 11 residues.

This clonotype was detected many times. A junction end diverges from the germline sequence, so it may reflect a read error. J is TRBJ1-1 and V is TRBV7-9, with a tentative D call TRBD1 (6 bases). CDR3 size: 13 residues. Germline V gives CDR1 SEHNR, CDR2 FQNEAQ (reference sequence). CDR3 nucleotides: TGTGCCAGCAGTTTAGGACAGATTACTGAAGCTTTCTTT. Amino acids: CASSLGQITEAFF.

This clonotype occurred a few times. The chain couples TRBV7-6 to TRBJ2-7, with TRBD1 matching 9 bases. Germline V gene data show CDR1 as SGHVS and CDR2 as FNYEAQ. This CDR3 contains 15 residues. V gave up 5 bases and J gave up 3 bases; unmatched junction bases: 8. The CDR3 spells CASSPGTGPIYEQYV. DNA for the CDR3: TGTGCCAGCAGCCCCGGGACAGGGCCTATCTACGAGCAGTACGTC.

This chain joins TRBV6-5 and TRBJ2-7; a weak D match, TRBD2 (5 bases). The V and J ends lost 4 bases and 2 bases respectively, with 9 bases between them. CDR3 length equals 13 residues. In germline, CDR1 is MNHEY, CDR2 SVGAGI. CDR3: CASSSPGTYEQYF. The CDR3 DNA is TGTGCCAGCAGTTCTCCGGGAACCTACGAGCAGTACTTC.

This clonotype was seen more than once but under ten times. The chain combines TRBV29-1 with TRBJ1-1; TRBD1 aligns across 9 bases. Germline V gene data show CDR1 as SQVTM and CDR2 as ANQGSEA. V dropped 4 bases and J dropped 0; count of bases not matched to a gene: 9. The CDR3 is made up of 16 amino acids. DNA of the CDR3: TGCAGCGTTGTGGGGACAGGGATCTTCGTGAACACTGAAGCTTTCTTT. As protein: CSVVGTGIFVNTEAFF.

The chain is built from TRBV5-1 and TRBJ2-5; 10 bases are shared with TRBD2. The CDR3 is 16 residues long. Unmatched junction bases numbered 5, after V lost 3 bases and J lost 0 bases. Germline CDR1 reads SGHRS; CDR2 reads YFSETQ. The CDR3 region has the DNA TGCGCCAGCAGCTGGGGACTAGCGCAGTACCAAGAGACCCAGTACTTC. This encodes CASSWGLAQYQETQYF.

At least ten counts were recorded for this clonotype. The chain's CDR3 is CASSLTGMTGANVLTF. The DNA of the CDR3 is TGTGCCAGCAGTTTGACAGGGATGACTGGGGCCAACGTCCTGACTTTC. This rearrangement joins TRBV6-2 or TRBV6-3 to TRBJ2-6; 7 bases line up with TRBD1. CDR3 length: 16 residues. The junction had 5 bases not matched to a gene; V was cut back by 4 bases and J by 2 bases. Germline loops: CDR1 MNHEY, CDR2 SVGEGT.

This chain uses TRBV28 with TRBJ1-1; D remains unclear. Germline V lookup: CDR1 MDHEN, CDR2 SYDVKM. The CDR3 consists of 12 residues. Trimming cost V 6 bases and J 7 bases, with 12 bases left between them. CDR3: CASRDPWDEAFF. The CDR3 DNA reads as TGTGCCAGCAGGGATCCGTGGGATGAAGCTTTCTTT.

The chain couples TRBV10-2 to TRBJ1-1; 8 bases are shared with TRBD1. J gave up 3 bases and V 9 bases, and 12 bases lay outside the gene matches. The germline V gene has CDR1 WSHSY and CDR2 SAAADI. This CDR3 contains 15 residues. CDR3 loop: CASRPGQGPHTEAFF. In nucleotides, the CDR3 is TGCGCCAGTCGGCCCGGACAGGGTCCTCACACTGAAGCTTTCTTT.

This clonotype was observed at least ten times. J is TRBJ2-5 and V is TRBV6-6, with D possibly TRBD1 on 5 matching bases. There are 17 residues in the CDR3. Germline V gene lookup returns CDR1 MNHNY and CDR2 SVGAGI (reference sequence). V lost 2 bases to trimming and J lost 6 bases, with 22 bases between them. The CDR3 protein is CASSYGRDGKVPQTQYF. The CDR3 region has the DNA TGTGCCAGCAGTTACGGCAGGGATGGCAAGGTCCCCCAGACCCAGTACTTC.

This clonotype was seen a few times. Here the CDR3 reads CASSPQGGNSNQPQHF. CDR3 DNA sequence: TGTGCCAGCTCACCCCAGGGGGGGAATAGCAATCAGCCCCAGCATTTT. The chain recombines TRBV18 with TRBJ1-5, with 7 nucleotides matching TRBD1. The V and J ends lost 3 bases and 0 bases, in that order; junction bases with no gene match: 5. This CDR3 contains 16 residues. Germline lookup yields CDR1 KGHSH and CDR2 LQKENI.

This clonotype has just a few counts. This chain joins TRBV2 and TRBJ1-1, with no clear D. The CDR3 consists of 12 residues. Trimming removed 6 bases from V and 5 bases from J, with 10 bases in between. Germline CDR1 is SNHLY and CDR2 is FYNNEI. Here the CDR3 reads CASSPGVTEAFF. CDR3 in DNA: TGTGCCAGCAGCCCCGGTGTAACTGAAGCTTTCTTT.

The chain links TRBV9 to TRBJ1-5, with 7 bases lining up with TRBD1. The germline gives CDR1 SGDLS, CDR2 YYNGEE. CDR3 length equals 15 residues. J gave up 3 bases and V 0 bases, and 3 bases lay outside the gene matches. The CDR3 spells CASSVDGTDNQPQHF. Written as DNA, the CDR3 is TGTGCCAGCAGCGTAGATGGGACAGACAATCAGCCCCAGCATTTT.

The chain couples TRBV7-9 to TRBJ1-2; possible D gene TRBD1, 5 bases. CDR3 size: 14 residues. The germline V gene has CDR1 SEHNR and CDR2 FQNEAQ (reference sequence). Trimming took off 1 base at V and 6 bases at J, with 12 bases between the two ends. CDR3 bases: TGTGCCAGCAGCTTAGATCCAGGGTCAGATGGCTACACCTTC. Protein sequence: CASSLDPGSDGYTF.

In this sample, this clonotype turned up many times. The chain uses TRBV12-3 or TRBV12-4 and TRBJ2-5, with 7 bases identical to TRBD2. Trimming removed 6 bases from V and 2 bases from J; junction bases left unmatched: 3. CDR3 length: 13 residues. This CDR3 reads CASSRGGQETQYF. CDR3 in DNA: TGTGCCAGCAGCCGCGGGGGTCAAGAGACCCAGTACTTC.

This clonotype appeared a few times. The chain joins TRBV7-9 to TRBJ2-5; no clear D gene. Per the germline V gene, CDR1 is SEHNR and CDR2 is FQNEAQ (reference sequence). Deletions cut 5 bases from V and 5 bases from J, with 15 bases between. The CDR3 spans 14 residues. Here the CDR3 DNA reads TGTGCCAGCAGCCTCCCGTGGGGAATTGAGACCCAGTACTTC. Translating it yields CASSLPWGIETQYF. The whole variable domain, remainder taken from reference TRBV7-9 and TRBJ2-5, is DTGVSQNPRHKITKRGQNVTFRCDPISEHNRLYWYRQTLGQGPEFLTYFQNEAQLEKSRLLSDRFSAERPKGSFSTLEIQRTEQGDSAMYLCASSLPWGIETQYFGPGTRLLVL.

This clonotype appeared a few times. The chain combines TRBV7-2 with TRBJ2-1, with a tentative D call TRBD1 (5 bases). Trimming removed 5 bases from V and 3 bases from J, with 11 bases in between. The CDR3 length is 14 residues. The germline gives CDR1 SGHTA, CDR2 FQGNSA. DNA of the CDR3: TGTGCCAGCAGCGTTCCCCAGGGCTACAATGAGCAGTTCTTC. Residues: CASSVPQGYNEQFF.

This clonotype was seen only a few times. The J gene is TRBJ1-1, the V gene TRBV12-3 or TRBV12-4; a weak D match, TRBD1 (5 bases). The CDR3 totals 14 residues. The germline V and J ends were trimmed by 6 bases and 0 bases, with 11 bases remaining between them. CDR3 sequence reads: CASSHRSMNTEAFF. CDR3 nucleotide sequence: TGTGCCAGCAGCCACAGGTCCATGAACACTGAAGCTTTCTTT.